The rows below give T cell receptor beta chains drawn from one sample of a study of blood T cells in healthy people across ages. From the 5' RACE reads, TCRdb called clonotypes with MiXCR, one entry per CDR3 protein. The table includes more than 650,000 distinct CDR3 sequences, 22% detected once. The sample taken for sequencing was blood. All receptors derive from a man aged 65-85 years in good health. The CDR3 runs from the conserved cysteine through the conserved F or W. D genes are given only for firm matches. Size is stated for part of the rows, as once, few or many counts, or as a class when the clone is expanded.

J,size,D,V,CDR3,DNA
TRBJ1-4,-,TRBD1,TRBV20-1,CSARGQGDLGGKLFF,TGCAGTGCTCGCGGACAGGGCGACCTGGGGGGGAAACTGTTTTTT
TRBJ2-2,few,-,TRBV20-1,CSARTPSNTGELFF,TGCAGTGCAAGAACCCCCTCGAACACCGGGGAGCTGTTTTTT
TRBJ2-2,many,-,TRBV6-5,CASSPPGPLTGELFF,TGTGCCAGCAGTCCCCCGGGACCTCTCACCGGGGAGCTGTTTTTT
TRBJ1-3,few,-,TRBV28,CASSLKGNTIYF,TGTGCCAGCAGTTTAAAAGGAAACACCATATATTTT
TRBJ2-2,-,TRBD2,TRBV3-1,CASSQRRTSGELFF,TGTGCCAGCAGCCAAAGAAGGACTAGCGGGGAGCTGTTTTTT
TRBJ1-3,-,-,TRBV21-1,CASSKPRTGEFRNTIYF,TGTGCCAGCAGCAAACCCCGGACAGGGGAGTTCAGAAACACCATATATTTT
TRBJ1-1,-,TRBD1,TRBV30,CAWSVKGASEAFF,TGTGCCTGGAGTGTAAAGGGGGCGTCTGAAGCTTTCTTT
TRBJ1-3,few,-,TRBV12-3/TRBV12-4,CASSRRGAGNTIYF,TGTGCCAGCAGCAGAAGGGGCGCTGGAAACACCATATATTTT
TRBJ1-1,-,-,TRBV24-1,CATRGVNTEAFF,TGTGCCACCAGAGGGGTGAACACTGAAGCTTTCTTT
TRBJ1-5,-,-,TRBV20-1,CSARGWGHQPQHF,TGCAGTGCTAGAGGGTGGGGCCATCAGCCCCAGCATTTT
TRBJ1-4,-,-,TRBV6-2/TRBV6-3,CASRSTGGRAELFF,TGTGCCAGCAGATCCACAGGAGGAAGGGCGGAACTGTTTTTT
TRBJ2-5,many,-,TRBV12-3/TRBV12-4,CASSFLAGETQYF,TGTGCCAGCAGTTTTTTAGCCGGAGAGACCCAGTACTTC
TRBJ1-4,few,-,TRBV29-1,CSVVRVANEKLFF,TGCAGCGTTGTCAGGGTGGCTAATGAAAAACTGTTTTTT
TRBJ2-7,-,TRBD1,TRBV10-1,CASSEGTGPTYEQYF,TGCGCCAGCAGTGAAGGGACAGGACCAACCTACGAGCAGTACTTC
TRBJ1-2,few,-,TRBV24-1,CATGYRGLNGGYTF,TGTGCCACTGGGTATCGGGGGTTAAATGGAGGCTACACCTTC
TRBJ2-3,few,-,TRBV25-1,CATIPQTSTDTQYF,TGTGCCACCATTCCACAGACGAGCACAGATACGCAGTATTTT
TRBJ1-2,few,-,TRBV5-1,CASNEGANYGHTF,TGCGCCAGCAACGAGGGAGCTAACTATGGCCACACCTTC
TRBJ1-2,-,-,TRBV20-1,CSARDGSLGYGYTF,TGCAGTGCTAGAGATGGGTCATTGGGCTATGGCTACACCTTC
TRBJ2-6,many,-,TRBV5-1,CASSLEGANVLTF,TGCGCCAGCAGCTTAGAAGGGGCCAACGTCCTGACTTTC
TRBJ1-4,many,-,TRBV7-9,CASTRGWGKLFF,TGTGCCAGCACCCGGGGATGGGGAAAACTGTTTTTT
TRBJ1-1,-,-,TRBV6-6,CASSFVGYTEAFF,TGTGCCAGCAGCTTTGTGGGGTACACTGAAGCTTTCTTT
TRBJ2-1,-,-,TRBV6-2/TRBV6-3,CASTEPDYNEQFF,TGTGCCAGCACCGAGCCAGACTACAATGAGCAGTTCTTC
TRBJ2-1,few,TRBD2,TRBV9,CASSGGGQSYNEQFF,TGTGCCAGCAGCGGCGGGGGGCAGTCCTACAATGAGCAGTTCTTC
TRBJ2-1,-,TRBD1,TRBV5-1,CASSLWPGQGNNEQFF,TGCGCCAGCAGCTTATGGCCGGGACAGGGGAACAATGAGCAGTTCTTC
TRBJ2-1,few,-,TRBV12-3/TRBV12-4,CASNLLQGESEQFF,TGTGCCAGCAACCTACTCCAGGGTGAGAGTGAGCAGTTCTTC
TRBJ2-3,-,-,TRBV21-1,CASSGTSGSTDMQYF,TGTGCCAGCAGCGGCACTAGCGGAAGCACAGATATGCAGTATTTT
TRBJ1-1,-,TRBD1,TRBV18,CASSPEAAGGAFF,TGTGCCAGCTCACCTGAAGCCGCAGGGGGAGCTTTCTTT
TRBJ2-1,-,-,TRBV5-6,CASSPKVSLDEQFF,TGTGCCAGCAGCCCCAAGGTTAGCTTGGATGAGCAGTTCTTC
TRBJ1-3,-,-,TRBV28,CASSFGRNGNTIYF,TGTGCCAGCAGTTTTGGAAGAAATGGAAACACCATATATTTT
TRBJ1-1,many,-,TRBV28,CASRIYGFNTEAFF,TGTGCCAGCAGAATTTACGGGTTTAACACTGAAGCTTTCTTT
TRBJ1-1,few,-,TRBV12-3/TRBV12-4,CASTLAGFYTEAFF,TGTGCCAGCACCCTGGCAGGGTTTTACACTGAAGCTTTCTTT
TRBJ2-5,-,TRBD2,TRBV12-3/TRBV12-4,CASRPGLAFETQYF,TGTGCCAGCAGACCGGGACTAGCCTTTGAGACCCAGTACTTC
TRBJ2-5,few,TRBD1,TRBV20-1,CSAPDPQGPQETQYF,TGCAGTGCTCCAGATCCACAGGGGCCCCAAGAGACCCAGTACTTC
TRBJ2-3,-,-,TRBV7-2,CASSIGRRVAQYF,TGTGCCAGCAGCATCGGACGCCGAGTTGCGCAGTATTTT
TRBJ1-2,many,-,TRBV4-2,CASSDGAGLYGYTF,TGTGCCAGCAGCGACGGGGCGGGACTATATGGCTACACCTTC
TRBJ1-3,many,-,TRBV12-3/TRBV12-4,CASSLLVSGNTIYF,TGTGCCAGCAGCCTCCTAGTCTCTGGAAACACCATATATTTT
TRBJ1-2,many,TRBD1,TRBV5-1,CASSLLQGNYGYTF,TGTGCCAGCAGCCTCTTACAGGGGAACTATGGCTACACCTTC
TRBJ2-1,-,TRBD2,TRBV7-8,CASSLTGSGGSIEQFF,TGTGCCAGCAGCTTAACGGGTAGCGGGGGTTCCATTGAGCAGTTCTTC
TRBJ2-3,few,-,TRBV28,CASSRQMPITDTQYF,TGTGCCAGCAGCAGACAGATGCCAATCACAGATACGCAGTATTTT
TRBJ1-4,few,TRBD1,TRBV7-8,CASSLSRGRNEKLFF,TGTGCCAGCAGCTTATCCAGGGGGAGGAATGAAAAACTGTTTTTT
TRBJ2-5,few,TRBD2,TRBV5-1,CASSPGTSGLQETQYF,TGCGCCAGCAGCCCCGGGACTAGCGGGCTCCAAGAGACCCAGTACTTC
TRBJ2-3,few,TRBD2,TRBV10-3,CAIGASGAPMTAQYF,TGTGCCATCGGGGCTAGCGGGGCACCGATGACGGCGCAGTATTTT
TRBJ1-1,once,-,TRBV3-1,CASSQDPGVGAFF,TGTGCCAGCAGCCAAGACCCGGGCGTCGGAGCTTTCTTT
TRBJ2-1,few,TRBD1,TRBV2,CASSEDREGRQFF,TGTGCCAGCAGTGAGGACAGGGAAGGTCGGCAGTTCTTC
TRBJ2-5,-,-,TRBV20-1,CSAQSLGAETQYF,TGCAGTGCTCAGAGTTTAGGTGCAGAGACCCAGTACTTC
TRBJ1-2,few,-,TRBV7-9,CASSYGVSRNYGYTF,TGTGCCAGCAGCTACGGGGTCTCGAGAAACTATGGCTACACCTTC
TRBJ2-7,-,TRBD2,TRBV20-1,CSARLVAGTSYEQYF,TGCAGTGCTAGATTGGTAGCGGGGACGTCCTACGAGCAGTACTTC
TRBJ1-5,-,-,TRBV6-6,CASSTGSQPQHF,TGTGCCAGCAGCACCGGGAGTCAGCCCCAGCATTTT
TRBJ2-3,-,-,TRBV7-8,CASSLVGGKGYF,TGTGCCAGCAGCTTGGTTGGGGGGAAGGGGTATTTT
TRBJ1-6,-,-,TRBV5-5,CASSWALQNSPLHF,TGTGCCAGCAGCTGGGCGCTGCAAAACTCACCCCTCCACTTT
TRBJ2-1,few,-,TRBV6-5,CASSYDYNEQFF,TGTGCCAGCAGTTACGACTACAATGAGCAGTTCTTC